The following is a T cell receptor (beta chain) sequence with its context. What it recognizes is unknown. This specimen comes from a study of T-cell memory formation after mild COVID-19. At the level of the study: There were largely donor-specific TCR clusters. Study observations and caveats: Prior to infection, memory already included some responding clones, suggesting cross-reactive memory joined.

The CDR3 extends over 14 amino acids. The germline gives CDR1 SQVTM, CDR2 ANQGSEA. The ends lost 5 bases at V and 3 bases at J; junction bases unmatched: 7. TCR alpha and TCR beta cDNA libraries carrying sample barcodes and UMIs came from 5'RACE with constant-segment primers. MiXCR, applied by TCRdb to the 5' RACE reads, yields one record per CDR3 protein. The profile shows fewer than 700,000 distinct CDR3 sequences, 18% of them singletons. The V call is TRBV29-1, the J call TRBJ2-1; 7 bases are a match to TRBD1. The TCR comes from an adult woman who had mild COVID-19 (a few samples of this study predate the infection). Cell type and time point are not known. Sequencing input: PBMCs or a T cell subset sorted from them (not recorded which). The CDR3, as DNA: TGCAGCGTTACCACCGGGACAGTCTACAATGAGCAGTTCTTC. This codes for CSVTTGTVYNEQFF.